The T cell receptor beta chain under discussion was sequenced for a study of T-cell reconstitution after alpha-beta-depleted transplantation in children. Regarding the study as a whole: Counts and diversity of T cells one year after transplant came mostly from newly produced T cells. Reportedly, roughly two months post-transplant, alpha-beta T cells arose from several hundred expanded graft clones.

Germline loops: CDR1 DFQATT, CDR2 SNEGSKA (reference sequence). V trimming: 1 base; J trimming: 2 bases; junction bases outside the gene matches: 4. The CDR3 has 16 residues. This clonotype was seen a few times. Its target is unknown. Library preparation (for TCRbeta) was performed with unique molecular identifiers. TCRdb fed the PCR reads into MiXCR, producing one record per CDR3 protein. The table shows around 580,000 distinct CDR3 sequences, with about 23% occurring only once. The TCR was taken from a boy in the first two years of life who had a stem cell transplant for acute myeloid leukemia, so the T cells may come from the graft donor. The sample was PBMCs, mostly from graft donor cells, taken 360 days after TCRalphabeta/CD19-depleted stem cell transplant. The chain joins TRBV20-1 to TRBJ2-3; the match to TRBD1 covers 12 bases. The CDR3, as DNA: TGCAGTGCTAGAGGGGACAGGGGGCGTATCACAGATACGCAGTATTTT. Translated: CSARGDRGRITDTQYF.